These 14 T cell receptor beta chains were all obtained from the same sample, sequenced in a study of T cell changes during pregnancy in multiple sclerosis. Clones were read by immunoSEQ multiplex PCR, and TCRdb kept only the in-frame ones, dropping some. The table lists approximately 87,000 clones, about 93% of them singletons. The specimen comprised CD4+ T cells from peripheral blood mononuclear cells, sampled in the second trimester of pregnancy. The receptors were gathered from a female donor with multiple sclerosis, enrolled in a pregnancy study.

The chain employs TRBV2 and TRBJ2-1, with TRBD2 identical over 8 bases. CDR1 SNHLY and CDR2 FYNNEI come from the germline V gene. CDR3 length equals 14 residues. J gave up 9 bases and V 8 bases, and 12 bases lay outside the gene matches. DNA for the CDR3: TGTGCCAGCCGGGGTAGCGGGACTGGGGTTGAGCAGTTCTTC. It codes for CASRGSGTGVEQFF.

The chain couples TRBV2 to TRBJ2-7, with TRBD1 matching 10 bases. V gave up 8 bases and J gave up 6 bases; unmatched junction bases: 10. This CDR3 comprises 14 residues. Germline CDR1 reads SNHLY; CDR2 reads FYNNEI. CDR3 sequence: CASAPDRGSVEQYF. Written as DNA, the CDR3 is TGTGCCAGCGCCCCGGACAGGGGGTCTGTCGAGCAGTACTTC.

CDR3 in DNA: TGTGCCAGCAGCTTACAATCAGGGCTTACCTACGAGCAGTACTTC. This sequence encodes CASSLQSGLTYEQYF. The chain has TRBV11-2 and TRBJ2-7, with D maybe TRBD1 (5 bases). Germline-derived CDR1 and CDR2 are SGHAT and FQNNGV. This CDR3 region has 15 residues. V was cut by 2 bases and J by 2 bases, with 13 bases left in between.

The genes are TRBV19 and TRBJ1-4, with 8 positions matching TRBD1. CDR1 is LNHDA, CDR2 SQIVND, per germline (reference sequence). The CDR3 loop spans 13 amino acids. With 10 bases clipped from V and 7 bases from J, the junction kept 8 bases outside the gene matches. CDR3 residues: CATQGAASEKLFF. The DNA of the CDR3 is TGTGCCACCCAGGGGGCTGCAAGTGAAAAACTGTTTTTT.

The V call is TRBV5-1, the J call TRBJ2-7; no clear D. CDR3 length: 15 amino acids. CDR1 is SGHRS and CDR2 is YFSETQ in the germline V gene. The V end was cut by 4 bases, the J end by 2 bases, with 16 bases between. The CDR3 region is CASSGLQENPYEQYF. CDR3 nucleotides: TGCGCCAGCAGCGGTCTTCAAGAGAACCCCTACGAGCAGTACTTC.

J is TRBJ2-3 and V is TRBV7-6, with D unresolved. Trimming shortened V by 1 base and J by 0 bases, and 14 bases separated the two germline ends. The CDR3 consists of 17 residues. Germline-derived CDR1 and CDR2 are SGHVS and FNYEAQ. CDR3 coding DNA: TGTGCCAGCAGCTTAGGTTTGCCGGCGGCTAGCACAGATACGCAGTATTTT. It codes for CASSLGLPAASTDTQYF. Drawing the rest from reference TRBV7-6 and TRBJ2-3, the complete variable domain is GAGVSQSPRYKVTKRGQDVALRCDPISGHVSLYWYRQALGQGPEFLTYFNYEAQQDKSGLPNDRFSAERPEGSISTLTIQRTEQRDSAMYRCASSLGLPAASTDTQYFGPGTRLTVL.

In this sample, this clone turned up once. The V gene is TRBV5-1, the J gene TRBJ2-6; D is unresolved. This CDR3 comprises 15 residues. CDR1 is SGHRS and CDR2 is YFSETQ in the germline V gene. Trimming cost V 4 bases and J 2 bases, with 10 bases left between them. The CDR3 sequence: CASSLSVAGANVLTF. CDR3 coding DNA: TGCGCCAGCAGCCTTAGTGTAGCTGGGGCCAACGTCCTGACTTTC. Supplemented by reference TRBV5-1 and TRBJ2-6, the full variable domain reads KAGVTQTPRYLIKTRGQQVTLSCSPISGHRSVSWYQQTPGQGLQFLFEYFSETQRNKGNFPGRFSGRQFSNSRSEMNVSTLELGDSALYLCASSLSVAGANVLTFGAGSRLTVL.

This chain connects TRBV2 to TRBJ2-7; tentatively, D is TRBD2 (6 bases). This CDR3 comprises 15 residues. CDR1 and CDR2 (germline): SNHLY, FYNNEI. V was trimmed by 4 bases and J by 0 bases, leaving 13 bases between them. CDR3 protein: CASSGSSGSSYEQYF. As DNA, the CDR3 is TGTGCCAGCAGTGGATCTTCCGGGAGCTCCTACGAGCAGTACTTC.

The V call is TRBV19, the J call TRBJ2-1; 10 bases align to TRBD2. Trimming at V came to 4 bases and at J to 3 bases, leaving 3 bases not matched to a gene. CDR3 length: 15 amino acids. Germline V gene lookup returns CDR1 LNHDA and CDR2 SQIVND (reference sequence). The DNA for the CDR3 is TGTGCCAGTAGTACCGGGACTAGCGACTACAATGAGCAGTTCTTC. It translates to CASSTGTSDYNEQFF. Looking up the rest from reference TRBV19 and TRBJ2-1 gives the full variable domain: DGGITQSPKYLFRKEGQNVTLSCEQNLNHDAMYWYRQDPGQGLRLIYYSQIVNDFQKGDIAEGYSVSREKKESFPLTVTSAQKNPTAFYLCASSTGTSDYNEQFFGPGTRLTVL.

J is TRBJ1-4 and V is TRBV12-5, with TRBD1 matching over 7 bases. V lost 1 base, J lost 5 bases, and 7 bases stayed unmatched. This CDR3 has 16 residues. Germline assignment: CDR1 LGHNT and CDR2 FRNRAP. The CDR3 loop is CASGLGERGPNEKLFF. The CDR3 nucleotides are TGTGCTAGTGGTTTGGGCGAAAGGGGGCCGAATGAAAAACTGTTTTTT.

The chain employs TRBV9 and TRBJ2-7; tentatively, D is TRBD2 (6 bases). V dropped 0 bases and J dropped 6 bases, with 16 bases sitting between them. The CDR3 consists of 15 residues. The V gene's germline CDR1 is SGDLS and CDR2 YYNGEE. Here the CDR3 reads CASSVAGVRGSEQYF. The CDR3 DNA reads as TGTGCCAGCAGCGTAGCGGGGGTAAGAGGCTCCGAGCAGTACTTC. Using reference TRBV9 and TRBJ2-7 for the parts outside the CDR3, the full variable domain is DSGVTQTPKHLITATGQRVTLRCSPRSGDLSVYWYQQSLDQGLQFLIQYYNGEERAKGNILERFSAQQFPDLHSELNLSSLELGDSALYFCASSVAGVRGSEQYFGPGTRLTVT.

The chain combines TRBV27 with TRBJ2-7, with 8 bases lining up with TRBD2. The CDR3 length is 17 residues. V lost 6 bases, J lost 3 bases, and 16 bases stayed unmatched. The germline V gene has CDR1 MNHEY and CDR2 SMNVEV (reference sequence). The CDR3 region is CASSPGGAGVPRYEQYF. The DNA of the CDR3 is TGTGCCAGCAGCCCCGGTGGAGCGGGAGTTCCCCGCTACGAGCAGTACTTC.

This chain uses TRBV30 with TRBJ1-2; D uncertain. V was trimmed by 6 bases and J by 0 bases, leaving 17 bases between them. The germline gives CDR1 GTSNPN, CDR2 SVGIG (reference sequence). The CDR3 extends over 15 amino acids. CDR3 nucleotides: TGTGCCTGCACTGTGCTGACCGGGACTAACTATGGCTACACCTTC. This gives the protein CACTVLTGTNYGYTF.

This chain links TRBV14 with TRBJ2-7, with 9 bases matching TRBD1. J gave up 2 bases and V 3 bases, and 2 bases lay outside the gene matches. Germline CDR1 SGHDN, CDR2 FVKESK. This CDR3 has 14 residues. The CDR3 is CASSQDRGPYEQYF. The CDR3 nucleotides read TGTGCCAGCAGCCAGGACAGGGGCCCCTACGAGCAGTACTTC.